The clone carrying this TCR beta chain was seen more than once but under ten times. Antigen: not known. Sequencing targeted expressed TCRB transcripts, as all isolated RNA had been reverse transcribed. Using immunoSEQ multiplex PCR, the repertoire was profiled, and TCRdb retains in-frame clones only, with some absent. Among roughly 300,000 clones, over 11% were seen once, and the ten largest hold 0.017%. This sample is drawn from a study of beta chain features in type 1 diabetes. Study findings and constraints: All four CD4+ subsets of Type 1 diabetes patients contained TCRB CDR3s that were moderately but significantly shorter.

Losses at the gene ends were 5 bases for V and 3 bases for J; bases not matched to a gene: 5. This CDR3 contains 14 residues. Germline V gene lookup returns CDR1 SGHTA and CDR2 FQGNSA. This receptor was taken from a man aged 30 to 39 with type 1 diabetes. V and J are TRBV7-2 and TRBJ2-7; 9 bases are shared with TRBD2. The sequencing input was naive CD4+ T cells from blood. The chain's CDR3 is CASSASGTSYEQYF. The CDR3 region has the DNA TGTGCCAGCAGCGCTAGCGGGACGAGCTACGAGCAGTACTTC.